The T cell receptor beta chain described here comes from a study of OX40 agonist ivuxolimab in advanced cancers. Study context: Patients were given ivuxolimab, an antibody that agonizes OX40 (CD134). The dose-escalation cohort was approximately 85% male, with a mean age of about 58 years, ranging about 23 to 79. The study reported partial responses in three patients: one hepatocellular carcinoma, two cutaneous melanoma.

V lost 5 bases, J lost 7 bases, and 18 bases lay in between. This CDR3 has 15 residues. The germline V gene encodes CDR1 MNHNS and CDR2 SASEGT. Clones were read by immunoSEQ multiplex PCR, and TCRdb kept only the in-frame ones, dropping some. The data contain over 55,000 clones, approximately 83% of them seen just once; the ten biggest clones take up approximately 0.63%. Study-level results: The study observed clonal expansion of CD4+ and CD8+ blood T cells by week 6 at 0.1 to 3.0 mg/kg.

Remarks on this clone: The antigen remains undetermined.

The clonotype originates from an adult with an advanced solid tumor such as melanoma, head and neck, liver or kidney cancer. The chain carries TRBV6-1 and TRBJ1-5; D is perhaps TRBD1 (6 bases). Source: CD4+ or CD8+ T cells sorted from blood, taken in a trial of the OX40 agonist ivuxolimab. Written as DNA, the CDR3 is TGTGCCAGCAGTCACCGGGACACGGTAGGGCAGCCCCAGCATTTT. Amino acids: CASSHRDTVGQPQHF.